Listed here are 31 T cell receptor beta chains from one sample, sequenced in a study of control samples from healthy donors and cancer patients. Some clones are missing from TCRdb's copy, which holds only in-frame ones; the method was immunoSEQ multiplex PCR. This sample has approximately 140,000 clones; just under 95% occur once, and the top ten carry about 11%. The sample comprised blood. These receptors originate from a man younger than 40 in good health.

The genes are TRBV6-2 or TRBV6-3 and TRBJ1-1; D perhaps matches TRBD1 (5 bases). Trimming cost V 1 base and J 7 bases, with 13 bases left between them. CDR1 MNHEY and CDR2 SVGEGT come from the germline V gene. The CDR3 runs 14 residues. DNA for the CDR3: TGTGCCAGCAGTTACTGGAGGGGCGAAGGTGAAGCTTTCTTT. Its protein is CASSYWRGEGEAFF.

This chain links TRBV7-9 with TRBJ1-2, with a weak D call TRBD1 (6 bases). The CDR3 consists of 13 residues. V was clipped by 4 bases and J by 4 bases, with 10 bases between them. Per the germline V gene, CDR1 is SEHNR and CDR2 is FQNEAQ (reference sequence). The CDR3 nucleotides read TGTGCCAGCAGCTGGGGGGCAGGCTATGGCTACACCTTC. It encodes CASSWGAGYGYTF.

The rearrangement uses TRBV28 and TRBJ1-2; unclear D gene. Germline V lookup: CDR1 MDHEN, CDR2 SYDVKM. The CDR3 totals 13 residues. V shed 6 bases and J shed 12 bases, with 20 bases lying between them. The DNA for the CDR3 is TGTGCCAGCAGATCCTCGGGCCGTATGGCTAACACCTTC. This codes for CASRSSGRMANTF.

This rearrangement joins TRBV14 to TRBJ1-2; D perhaps matches TRBD1 (5 bases). Trimming shortened V by 1 base and J by 8 bases, and 17 bases separated the two germline ends. This CDR3 spans 15 amino acids. Germline CDR1 reads SGHDN; CDR2 reads FVKESK. CDR3 bases: TGTGCCAGCAGCCAAGTGGGACCCGACCTGGGCGGCTACACCTTC. Encoded protein: CASSQVGPDLGGYTF.

The rearrangement uses TRBV7-8 and TRBJ2-1; 10 bases are shared with TRBD2. CDR1 is SGHVS and CDR2 is FQNEAQ in the germline V gene. The CDR3 consists of 18 residues. Trimming at V came to 0 bases and at J to 2 bases, leaving 7 bases not matched to a gene. Written as DNA, the CDR3 is TGTGCCAGCAGCTTAGCTCCGACTAGCGGGTATCCCTACAATGAGCAGTTCTTC. This sequence encodes CASSLAPTSGYPYNEQFF.

The genes are TRBV4-3 and TRBJ2-1; 8 bases fit TRBD2. The CDR3 runs to 17 residues. The germline V gene encodes CDR1 LGHNA and CDR2 YSLEER. V gave up 0 bases and J gave up 7 bases; unmatched junction bases: 11. The CDR3 protein is CASSQDLALAAWNEQFF. The CDR3 DNA sequence: TGCGCCAGCAGCCAAGATTTGGCACTAGCGGCTTGGAATGAGCAGTTCTTC.

V is TRBV5-1 and J is TRBJ1-2; 9 nucleotides align to TRBD1. Germline lookup yields CDR1 SGHRS and CDR2 YFSETQ. The V gene end was trimmed by 4 bases and the J gene end by 6 bases; junction bases not matched to a gene: 4. This CDR3 is 13 amino acids long. The CDR3 protein is CASSGWTGDGYTF. The CDR3 region has the DNA TGCGCCAGCAGCGGATGGACAGGGGATGGCTACACCTTC.

The rearrangement uses TRBV10-3 and TRBJ2-1; D may be TRBD1 (6 bases). CDR3 length: 15 residues. Trimming removed 6 bases at V and 4 bases at J, with 16 bases between. Germline lookup yields CDR1 ENHRY and CDR2 SYGVKD. The CDR3 loop is CAISSKETGYNEQFF. CDR3 in DNA: TGTGCCATCAGCTCCAAAGAGACAGGTTACAATGAGCAGTTCTTC.

The V gene is TRBV5-6, the J gene TRBJ2-3, with D possibly matching TRBD2 (6 bases). The CDR3 runs 16 residues. V was trimmed by 6 bases and J by 4 bases, leaving 21 bases between them. Germline lookup yields CDR1 SGHDT and CDR2 YYEEEE. As DNA, the CDR3 is TGTGCCAGCACCCCATCCTTGGTGGGAGGCTCAGATACGCAGTATTTT. Translating gives CASTPSLVGGSDTQYF. Filled out from reference TRBV5-6 and TRBJ2-3, the complete variable domain reads DAGVTQSPTHLIKTRGQQVTLRCSPKSGHDTVSWYQQALGQGPQFIFQYYEEEERQRGNFPDRFSGHQFPNYSSELNVNALLLGDSALYLCASTPSLVGGSDTQYFGPGTRLTVL.

The table lists this clone with a count of one. This chain links TRBV27 with TRBJ2-7, with 7 bases matching TRBD1. Trimming took 7 bases from V and 0 from J; bases not matched to a gene: 12. Germline V gene data show CDR1 as MNHEY and CDR2 as SMNVEV (reference sequence). There are 16 residues in the CDR3. DNA for the CDR3: TGTGCCAGCACGAGCTTCGGGACAGCGAGCTCCTACGAGCAGTACTTC. Encoded protein: CASTSFGTASSYEQYF.

This chain uses TRBV30 with TRBJ1-1, with D perhaps TRBD1 (5 bases). Germline CDR1 and CDR2: GTSNPN and SVGIG (reference sequence). The CDR3 covers 13 residues. V was trimmed by 4 bases and J by 3 bases, leaving 12 bases between them. The DNA of the CDR3 is TGTGCCTGGAATACCCAAGGGGACACTGAAGCTTTCTTT. Translating gives CAWNTQGDTEAFF. Using reference TRBV30 and TRBJ1-1 for the parts outside the CDR3, the full variable domain is SQTIHQWPATLVQPVGSPLSLECTVEGTSNPNLYWYRQAAGRGLQLLFYSVGIGQISSEVPQNLSASRPQDRQFILSSKKLLLSDSGFYLCAWNTQGDTEAFFGQGTRLTVV.

The chain carries TRBV27 and TRBJ1-6, with unresolved D. The V gene lost 4 bases and the J gene lost 5 bases, with 9 bases spanning the gap. This CDR3 is built from 14 residues. Germline lookup yields CDR1 MNHEY and CDR2 SMNVEV (reference sequence). DNA for the CDR3: TGTGCCAGCAGTTGGGGAGGGAATAATTCACCCCTCCACTTT. Amino acids: CASSWGGNNSPLHF.

The chain has TRBV7-9 and TRBJ2-1, with 8 bases that match TRBD2. V was pared by 3 bases and J by 5 bases, with 12 bases of the junction left unmatched. Looked up from germline, CDR1 is SEHNR and CDR2 is FQNEAQ (reference sequence). CDR3 length: 17 amino acids. CDR3 sequence reads: CASSFPLGREGHNEQFF. The CDR3 nucleotides read TGTGCCAGCAGCTTCCCCTTGGGCCGGGAGGGCCACAATGAGCAGTTCTTC.

The rearrangement uses TRBV27 and TRBJ2-3; D is ambiguous. V was trimmed by 2 bases and J by 2 bases, leaving 5 bases between them. CDR1 is MNHEY and CDR2 is SMNVEV in the germline V gene (reference sequence). CDR3 length equals 13 residues. The DNA of the CDR3 is TGTGCCAGCAGTTTACCCGTCACAGATACGCAGTATTTT. This sequence encodes CASSLPVTDTQYF.

The chain joins TRBV2 to TRBJ2-5; TRBD2 aligns across 9 bases. This CDR3 is 17 amino acids long. Trimming removed 1 base from V and 1 base from J; junction bases left unmatched: 7. Germline CDR1 reads SNHLY; CDR2 reads FYNNEI. CDR3 in DNA: TGTGCCAGCAGTGAAGAACTCGGCGGGAGGGCCCAAGAGACCCAGTACTTC. It translates to CASSEELGGRAQETQYF.

The CDR3 DNA sequence: TGTGCCAGCACCATTGGGCAGGCCCTCCGGGAAGGCTACACCTTC. Residues: CASTIGQALREGYTF. V gene TRBV19 combines with J gene TRBJ1-2; D ambiguous. This CDR3 has 15 amino acids. V was cut by 9 bases and J by 8 bases, with 25 bases left in between. Germline V gene sequence: CDR1 LNHDA, CDR2 SQIVND (reference sequence). Together with reference TRBV19 and TRBJ1-2, the CDR3 gives the full variable domain: DGGITQSPKYLFRKEGQNVTLSCEQNLNHDAMYWYRQDPGQGLRLIYYSQIVNDFQKGDIAEGYSVSREKKESFPLTVTSAQKNPTAFYLCASTIGQALREGYTFGSGTRLTVV.

The V call is TRBV6-5, the J call TRBJ1-2; D possibly corresponds to TRBD1 (5 bases). The germline V gene has CDR1 MNHEY and CDR2 SVGAGI. The CDR3 is 15 residues long. The V end was cut by 7 bases, the J end by 1 base, with 16 bases between. The CDR3 sequence is CASTLDGGSNYGYTF. Written as DNA, the CDR3 is TGTGCCAGCACTTTAGATGGGGGGAGTAACTATGGCTACACCTTC.

The chain carries TRBV27 and TRBJ2-2, with 7 positions matching TRBD1. Germline V gene lookup returns CDR1 MNHEY and CDR2 SMNVEV (reference sequence). J was trimmed by 4 bases and V by 3 bases; bases with no gene match: 8. This CDR3 has 16 amino acids. Here the CDR3 DNA reads TGTGCCAGCAGTTTCTCGCGACAGGGTGGCACCGGGGAGCTGTTTTTT. Translating gives CASSFSRQGGTGELFF.

The chain uses TRBV11-2 and TRBJ1-5; TRBD1 agrees at 8 bases. V shed 1 base and J 7 bases; nucleotides not matched to a gene: 6. Germline CDR1 reads SGHAT; CDR2 reads FQNNGV. This CDR3 contains 15 residues. Written as DNA, the CDR3 is TGTGCCAGCAGCTTAGGGGGACAGGCTGTGCAGCCCCAGCATTTT. Encoded protein: CASSLGGQAVQPQHF.

This clone was seen only once. The gene calls are TRBV2 and TRBJ2-1; D remains ambiguous. CDR3 size: 13 residues. In germline, CDR1 is SNHLY, CDR2 FYNNEI. Deletions cut 5 bases from V and 4 bases from J, with 9 bases between. This CDR3 is CASSPDGYNEQFF. The CDR3 DNA sequence: TGTGCCAGCAGTCCGGACGGATACAATGAGCAGTTCTTC.

V and J are TRBV28 and TRBJ1-5; D ambiguous. Germline lookup yields CDR1 MDHEN and CDR2 SYDVKM. Between the trimmed V and J ends, which lost 5 bases and 7 bases, there was a span of 18 bases. The CDR3 is 15 residues long. The CDR3, as DNA: TGTGCCAGCAGTGACGGGCAATCGACTGAGCAGCCCCAGCATTTT. It is translated as CASSDGQSTEQPQHF.

The V and J genes are TRBV6-6 and TRBJ2-1, with 8 bases that match TRBD2. The CDR3 spans 14 residues. J was trimmed by 8 bases and V by 6 bases; bases with no gene match: 9. Per germline, CDR1 MNHNY and CDR2 SVGAGI (reference sequence). The CDR3 DNA sequence: TGTGCCAGCAGCGGGACTAGTCCTTGGGATGAGCAGTTCTTC. Translation gives CASSGTSPWDEQFF.

The genes are TRBV30 and TRBJ2-1; 9 nucleotides align to TRBD2. The V gene end was trimmed by 1 base and the J gene end by 10 bases; junction bases not matched to a gene: 8. The CDR3 extends over 14 amino acids. CDR1 and CDR2 (germline): GTSNPN, SVGIG (reference sequence). CDR3 residues: CAWSGAGGLWEQFF. Written as DNA, the CDR3 is TGTGCCTGGAGTGGGGCGGGAGGGCTCTGGGAGCAGTTCTTC.

The chain links TRBV7-9 to TRBJ2-7, with 7 bases identical to TRBD1. Germline V gene lookup returns CDR1 SEHNR and CDR2 FQNEAQ (reference sequence). The V and J ends lost 1 base and 5 bases, in that order; junction bases with no gene match: 5. CDR3 length equals 14 residues. CDR3 nucleotide sequence: TGTGCCAGCAGCTTAGGACAGGGAGTCGACGAGCAGTACTTC. Translated: CASSLGQGVDEQYF. The full variable domain, completed using reference TRBV7-9 and TRBJ2-7, is DTGVSQNPRHKITKRGQNVTFRCDPISEHNRLYWYRQTLGQGPEFLTYFQNEAQLEKSRLLSDRFSAERPKGSFSTLEIQRTEQGDSAMYLCASSLGQGVDEQYFGPGTRLTVT.

This clone occurred once. The chain is built from TRBV23-1 and TRBJ1-5; D is unresolved. TRBV23-1 is designated an ORF whose function remains uncertain. V was trimmed by 0 bases and J by 3 bases, leaving 9 bases between them. CDR3 length: 15 residues. CDR3 amino acids: CASSQSDGPNQPQHF. CDR3 nucleotides: TGCGCCAGCAGTCAATCGGACGGACCCAATCAGCCCCAGCATTTT.

J is TRBJ2-7 and V is TRBV2; 8 bases are a match to TRBD2. The length of the CDR3 is 14 residues. The ends lost 7 bases at V and 3 bases at J; junction bases unmatched: 8. The germline CDR1 and CDR2 sequences are SNHLY and FYNNEI. CDR3 DNA sequence: TGTGCCAGCAATATTGCGGGAGGCAACTACGAGCAGTACTTC. Protein: CASNIAGGNYEQYF.

The chain couples TRBV9 to TRBJ1-1, with D possibly matching TRBD1 (5 bases). This CDR3 is 17 amino acids long. Germline assignment: CDR1 SGDLS and CDR2 YYNGEE. The V end was cut by 0 bases, the J end by 0 bases, with 15 bases between. This CDR3 reads CASSVAGGAVLNTEAFF. The CDR3 nucleotides read TGTGCCAGCAGCGTAGCGGGTGGGGCAGTCCTGAACACTGAAGCTTTCTTT.

The chain has TRBV11-2 and TRBJ2-7; D unclear. The V gene's germline CDR1 is SGHAT and CDR2 FQNNGV. Trimming removed 5 bases at V and 4 bases at J, with 21 bases between. This CDR3 is built from 16 residues. CDR3 bases: TGTGCCAGCAGCCCACACTCCGGGCCCCACCGATACGAGCAGTACTTC. This sequence encodes CASSPHSGPHRYEQYF.

The CDR3 region is CAIRSSGAEFF. CDR3 nucleotide sequence: TGTGCCATCAGGTCGTCAGGGGCCGAATTCTTT. This sequence joins TRBV10-3 and TRBJ1-1; weak D call: TRBD1 (6 bases). CDR3 length: 11 residues. Germline V gives CDR1 ENHRY, CDR2 SYGVKD. Trimming shortened V by 6 bases and J by 14 bases, and 16 bases separated the two germline ends.

The V and J genes are TRBV5-6 and TRBJ2-1; D may be TRBD2 (5 bases). Germline assignment: CDR1 SGHDT and CDR2 YYEEEE. The CDR3 sequence is 15 residues long. The V gene lost 1 base and the J gene lost 0 bases, with 8 bases spanning the gap. The CDR3 region is CASSLTGSSYNEQFF. For the CDR3, the DNA is TGTGCCAGCAGCTTGACGGGAAGCTCCTACAATGAGCAGTTCTTC.

The rearrangement links TRBV4-1 to TRBJ2-5, with D hard to call. Per the germline V gene, CDR1 is MGHRA and CDR2 is YSYEKL. CDR3 size: 13 residues. V was clipped by 0 bases and J by 5 bases, with 7 bases between them. CDR3 amino acids: CASSQEPRETQYF. The CDR3 coding sequence is TGCGCCAGCAGCCAAGAGCCACGGGAGACCCAGTACTTC.